The next 3 T cell receptor beta chains were all read from a single sample in a study of glioma-infiltrating T cells. Using RNA template, CDR3s of TCR alpha and beta were amplified with iRepertoire arm-PCR. TCRdb itself ran the multiplex PCR reads through MiXCR, one entry per CDR3 protein. Among around 350,000 distinct CDR3 sequences listed, roughly two fifths were seen once. Sample: glioma tissue, nonneoplastic brain tissue, or PBMCs (not recorded which). Every receptor here comes from a human donor with low-grade glioma or glioblastoma, undergoing nonglioma brain surgery, or in good health (not recorded which).

The V and J genes are TRBV6-5 and TRBJ2-7; D gene uncertain. Trimming took off 2 bases at V and 0 bases at J, with 14 bases between the two ends. The germline V gene encodes CDR1 MNHEY and CDR2 SVGAGI. This CDR3 spans 16 amino acids. CDR3 sequence reads: CASSYTSLGFSYEQYF. The CDR3 DNA reads TGTGCCAGCAGTTACACCTCCCTGGGGTTCTCCTACGAGCAGTACTTC.

Regarding this clonotype: One end of the junction does not line up with germline, which may come from a read error. The CDR3 region is CASTYSLSSGTEAFF. In DNA form, the CDR3 reads TGTGCCAGCACTTACTCTCTCTCTAGCGGCACTGAAGCTTTCTTT. The chain joins TRBV6-6 to TRBJ1-1; D gene uncertain. This CDR3 is built from 15 residues. The germline gives CDR1 MNHNY, CDR2 SVGAGI (reference sequence).

This clonotype came up many times. The genes are TRBV27 and TRBJ2-1, with TRBD2 identical over 10 bases. The germline CDR1 and CDR2 sequences are MNHEY and SMNVEV (reference sequence). The CDR3 has 17 residues. V was pared by 3 bases and J by 1 base, with 6 bases of the junction left unmatched. CDR3 residues: CASSFLGSGRSYNEQFF. The CDR3 DNA sequence: TGTGCCAGCAGTTTCCTCGGTAGCGGGAGGTCCTACAATGAGCAGTTCTTC.